The rows below give T cell receptor beta chains drawn from one sample of a study of blood T cell repertoires in COVID-19. Sequencing used immunoSEQ multiplex PCR; TCRdb keeps in-frame clones, though not all of them. The sample includes about 200,000 clones, around four fifths of them seen just once. Sequenced sample: peripheral blood. The receptors derive from a man aged 60 to 75 with COVID-19, enrolled during active disease. Each CDR3 is given with its conserved first and last residue. A D gene is named only where the DNA matches it firmly. Rows give clone size only sometimes, using once, few, many, or a class for an expanded clone.

CDR3nt	CDR3aa	abundance	v_gene	j_gene	d_gene
TGCGCCAGCAGTGGAGAGGGGGCTGATGGCTACACCTTC	CASSGEGADGYTF	-	TRBV10-2	TRBJ1-2	TRBD1
TGTGCCAGCAGCCAAGGGCAGGCGCTCGGCGAGCAGTACTTC	CASSQGQALGEQYF	-	TRBV3-1/TRBV3-2	TRBJ2-7	-
TGTGCCAGCTCACAGGGACAGGGGTTCCTCGAGCAGTACTTC	CASSQGQGFLEQYF	-	TRBV18	TRBJ2-7	TRBD1
TGTGCCAGCAGCCCAGGACAGGGTAACACTGAAGCTTTCTTT	CASSPGQGNTEAFF	-	TRBV11-2	TRBJ1-1	TRBD1
TGCGCCAGCAAACAGGGGGCCGGGGCCAACGTCCTGACTTTC	CASKQGAGANVLTF	-	TRBV23-1	TRBJ2-6	TRBD1
TGCAGCGTTGAGGCCACCCCTAATTCACCCCTCCACTTT	CSVEATPNSPLHF	-	TRBV29-1	TRBJ1-6	-
TGTGCCAGCAGTGAAACGGTAACAGGGGTTAGCACAGATACGCAGTATTTT	CASSETVTGVSTDTQYF	-	TRBV25-1	TRBJ2-3	TRBD1
TGCGCCAGCAGCCCGGGGGGGACAGTAGCCAAAAACATTCAGTACTTC	CASSPGGTVAKNIQYF	-	TRBV5-1	TRBJ2-4	-
TGCGCCAGCTCCGGAGGACAGGGGGCTCGGTACGAGCAGTACTTC	CASSGGQGARYEQYF	-	TRBV5-1	TRBJ2-7	TRBD1
TGTGCCAGCAGTTCCACGACAGGGATGAACACTGAAGCTTTCTTT	CASSSTTGMNTEAFF	few	TRBV27	TRBJ1-1	TRBD1
TGCGCCAGCAGCTTGCAGGGCGCAGATACGCAGTATTTT	CASSLQGADTQYF	-	TRBV5-1	TRBJ2-3	-
TGTGCCACCAGTGACCCTCGACAGGGGAACACTGAAGCTTTCTTT	CATSDPRQGNTEAFF	-	TRBV24-1	TRBJ1-1	TRBD1
TGTGCCAGCAGCCAAGTCGCGGTAAACACCGGGGAGCTGTTTTTT	CASSQVAVNTGELFF	-	TRBV4-2	TRBJ2-2	-
TGTGCCAGCAGCCAATCCGGGCCAGGGGCCTACGAGCAGTACTTC	CASSQSGPGAYEQYF	-	TRBV7-2	TRBJ2-7	-
TGTGCCAGCTCACCACGGGCAGGGGAAGGGACAGATACGCAGTATTTT	CASSPRAGEGTDTQYF	-	TRBV18	TRBJ2-3	-
TGTGCCAGCACCACCGACAGGAGAAATCAGCCCCAGCATTTT	CASTTDRRNQPQHF	-	TRBV6-6	TRBJ1-5	-
TGTGCCACCAGCAGAGATATTTTGGGCAGCACTCATAGCAATCAGCCCCAGCATTTT	CATSRDILGSTHSNQPQHF	-	TRBV15	TRBJ1-5	-
TGTGCCAGCAGTCGACAGGTTTTGAGCTCTGGGGCCAACGTCCTGACTTTC	CASSRQVLSSGANVLTF	-	TRBV6-6	TRBJ2-6	-
TGTGCCAGCTCACCCAAGCACTTCGGGACAGGTCCCCGAAACACTGAAGCTTTCTTT	CASSPKHFGTGPRNTEAFF	-	TRBV18	TRBJ1-1	TRBD1
TGCGCCAGCAGCTCGTCCGCAGTGAATCTGGCTGAAGCTTTCTTT	CASSSSAVNLAEAFF	-	TRBV5-1	TRBJ1-1	-
TGTGCCACCAGTGACCCTGCGTCAGGGGGGAGCTACGAGCAGTACTTC	CATSDPASGGSYEQYF	-	TRBV24-1	TRBJ2-7	-
TGTGCCAGCAATGACGCCTCGGGACTAGCGGGAGGTGAGCAGTTCTTC	CASNDASGLAGGEQFF	-	TRBV28	TRBJ2-1	TRBD2
TGTGCCAGTAGTGCCCGGGAGGTGAATCAGCCCCAGCATTTT	CASSAREVNQPQHF	once	TRBV19	TRBJ1-5	-
TGTGCCAGCAGCCAAGCGGGGCCGGGACAGGGGGCGCGCGAGCAGTACTTC	CASSQAGPGQGAREQYF	few	TRBV3-1/TRBV3-2	TRBJ2-7	TRBD1
TGCGCCAGCAGTCGCGGACGGAGGTTCACAGATACGCAGTATTTT	CASSRGRRFTDTQYF	once	TRBV23-1	TRBJ2-3	-
TGTGCCAGCAGTGAGAGTGCCGAGCAGTACTTC	CASSESAEQYF	-	TRBV2	TRBJ2-7	-
TGTGCCACCAGCCCATTCCGGGGAGGGAAGGACGGGGAGCTGTTTTTT	CATSPFRGGKDGELFF	-	TRBV15	TRBJ2-2	TRBD2
TGCGCCAGCAGCCTTACCCCCGAGGCAAGAGGCACAGATACGCAGTATTTT	CASSLTPEARGTDTQYF	-	TRBV5-1	TRBJ2-3	-
TGTGCCAGCAGCTTCGGGGGCGGACAGGGATTTGGAAACACCATATATTTT	CASSFGGGQGFGNTIYF	-	TRBV11-2	TRBJ1-3	TRBD1
TGTGCCTGGAGTGTAAGCGGGCCCGAGCCCTACAATGAGCAGTTCTTC	CAWSVSGPEPYNEQFF	-	TRBV30	TRBJ2-1	-
TGTGCCAGCAGTCCTCTCCGAACGACAGGGTTGTTCCACAATGAGCAGTTCTTC	CASSPLRTTGLFHNEQFF	-	TRBV27	TRBJ2-1	TRBD1
TGTGCCAGCAGTTACTCTCCGGTTGGTCTGACAGATACGCAGTATTTT	CASSYSPVGLTDTQYF	once	TRBV6-5	TRBJ2-3	-
TGCGCCAGCAGCTGGCGGACAGCCCAAGAGACCCAGTACTTC	CASSWRTAQETQYF	-	TRBV5-1	TRBJ2-5	-
TGCGCCAGCAGCCAAGTTCACGGGGGGAACTATGGCTACACCTTC	CASSQVHGGNYGYTF	-	TRBV4-1	TRBJ1-2	-
TGTGCCAGCAGACCTTTCGGGTCTATCTTTTCTGAAAAACTGTTTTTT	CASRPFGSIFSEKLFF	few	TRBV28	TRBJ1-4	-
TGTGCCAGCTCACCATACCAGGGGAAAAAGCCCCAGCATTTT	CASSPYQGKKPQHF	-	TRBV18	TRBJ1-5	-
TGTGCCAGCAGCTTATCGGGGATGAACACTGAAGCTTTCTTT	CASSLSGMNTEAFF	-	TRBV7-2	TRBJ1-1	-
TGTGCCAGCAGCTGGAGCGACACCGGGGAGCTGTTTTTT	CASSWSDTGELFF	-	TRBV11-3	TRBJ2-2	-
TGTGCCATCAGTGAGCGGGAGTCGGCAGATACGCAGTATTTT	CAISERESADTQYF	-	TRBV10-3	TRBJ2-3	-
TGCGCCAGCAGCGAAACAGGGGGAGCGGGCTATGGCTACACCTTC	CASSETGGAGYGYTF	once	TRBV5-1	TRBJ1-2	TRBD1
TGTGCCAGCAGTTACTCGTCAGGGGGGAACACTGAAGCTTTCTTT	CASSYSSGGNTEAFF	once	TRBV6-5	TRBJ1-1	TRBD1
TGTGCCAGTAGCCGACTGGTTAACAATGAGCAGTTCTTC	CASSRLVNNEQFF	-	TRBV19	TRBJ2-1	-
TGTGCCAGTAGTATAGATCGGCAGGCGGGTGAAGCTTTCTTT	CASSIDRQAGEAFF	few	TRBV19	TRBJ1-1	-
TGTGCCAGCAGCGCCACAGGGGAATATAGCAATCAGCCCCAGCATTTT	CASSATGEYSNQPQHF	-	TRBV9	TRBJ1-5	TRBD1
TGTGCCAGCAGTTTAAGTTTGCGAAACGCGGCCTACAATGAGCAGTTCTTC	CASSLSLRNAAYNEQFF	-	TRBV28	TRBJ2-1	-
TGTGCCAGCAGCCAACCGACAGGGAGTAGGCCTGAAGCTTTCTTT	CASSQPTGSRPEAFF	few	TRBV4-2	TRBJ1-1	TRBD1
TGTGCCAGCAGTTTAGGAGGGGGGGACACTGAAGCTTTCTTT	CASSLGGGDTEAFF	-	TRBV28	TRBJ1-1	-
TGTGCCAGCAAAGACCGGCGGGTCTATGGCTACACCTTC	CASKDRRVYGYTF	-	TRBV27	TRBJ1-2	-
TGTGCCAGCTCACCACAGGGGCCGAGATCCGGAAACACCATATATTTT	CASSPQGPRSGNTIYF	-	TRBV18	TRBJ1-3	-
TGCGCCAGCGCCGGGGGATCGGGGAACACTGAAGCTTTCTTT	CASAGGSGNTEAFF	few	TRBV5-1	TRBJ1-1	-
TGTGCCAGCAGTGAGAACGGTCCCTATGGCTACACCTTC	CASSENGPYGYTF	-	TRBV6-1	TRBJ1-2	-
TGTGCCAGCAGTTCTAGCGGCGAGCAGTACTTC	CASSSSGEQYF	-	TRBV14	TRBJ2-7	TRBD2
TGTGCCAGCAGTTACTTGGCGGGAGTCGGAGAGACCCAGTACTTC	CASSYLAGVGETQYF	-	TRBV6-6	TRBJ2-5	TRBD2